This TCR beta chain emerged from a study of blood T cell repertoires in COVID-19. The germline V gene encodes CDR1 LGHNA and CDR2 YNFKEQ. The CDR3 runs 16 residues. J was trimmed by 2 bases and V by 1 base; bases with no gene match: 5. This clone was picked up one time. Produced via immunoSEQ multiplex PCR; TCRdb's table is partial and in-frame only. The table lists fewer than 150,000 clones, 60% to 85% of them singletons. The V and J genes are TRBV4-2 and TRBJ2-7, with TRBD2 matching over 10 bases. The receptor's source is a man in his sixties or seventies with acute or convalescent COVID-19. The specimen sequenced was peripheral blood. CDR3 bases: TGTGCCAGCAGCCAAGTTTCTAGCGGGGGAGCCTACGAGCAGTACTTC. Protein product: CASSQVSSGGAYEQYF.